The present entry profiles one T cell receptor beta chain with its context. It has no known antigen specificity. No per-base quality is available; no much larger clone lies one base away. These data come from a study of siplizumab effects on memory and regulatory T cells (dated by TCRdb to about 2019). Turning to the overall study: The study looked at the effect of siplizumab, an anti-CD2 antibody, on alloreactive T-cell subsets in allogeneic mixed lymphocyte reactions made from human PBMCs.

Libraries came from the immunoSEQ multiplex PCR assay. Around 94,000 TCR templates per sample were assayed on the deep sequencing platform. Genomic DNA extracted from sorted T cells was used for TCRbeta CDR3 sequencing. Per the source publication's procedure: The R programming language was used for the clonal analysis of the TCRbeta CDR3 data. Unstimulated samples were compared with post-reaction CFSE-low samples to define alloreactive CD4+ and CD8+ clones. Alloreactive CD4+ clones were assigned to regulatory or non-regulatory origin by matching sequences to sorted unstimulated Treg and non-Treg repertoires. Drawn from immuneACCESS, this table holds only the in-frame rearrangements with V and J called that TCRdb kept. Clones are partly lost; checked studies trace under half to an unresolved V gene and leave the rest unexplained. V and J calls and clone size are those listed in that table; D and trimming were worked out from the DNA. Counted in this sample were around 100,000 clones; around 92% of them appeared once. Of the sample, 0.15% is held by the ten largest clones.

The investigation overall reported the following: Because sequences at frequencies below about 10^-5 were poorly captured, only a minor fraction of alloreactive clones could be mapped back to unstimulated subsets. For roughly 75-95% of proliferating CD4+ or CD8+ clones, no naive or memory phenotype could be assigned. Siplizumab significantly reduced the cumulative frequency of alloreactive sequences traceable to unstimulated CD4+ memory T cells. The suppressive function of proliferating Tregs from siplizumab cultures was not functionally confirmed. In reactions with siplizumab, an average of approximately 69% of mappable alloreactive CD4+ clones were Treg-derived, compared with around 30% in control reactions. Greater diversity appeared to be present in unstimulated naive T cells than in memory T cells, and a substantial contribution to the alloresponse seemed to be made by naive cells.

V loses 5 bases at its end and J loses 7 bases; junction bases beyond the gene matches: 12. The germline V gene encodes CDR1 SGHAT and CDR2 FQNNGV. CDR3 length: 15 amino acids, cysteine to phenylalanine. The DNA shown is the 45-base CDR3, in frame from base 1. Sorted unstimulated T cells and proliferating T cells recovered from mixed lymphocyte reactions underwent TCRbeta CDR3 sequencing. Fresh whole blood from approximately 10 HLA-typed healthy donors was used to isolate PBMCs. The receptor was isolated from a human donor in good health. Here the chain combines TRBV11-2 and TRBJ1-2; TRBD1 fits 8 bases in the junction. The sample was CD4+ T cells sorted from blood. This receptor has the CDR3 CASSPISDRGPGYTF. The nucleotide sequence is TGTGCCAGCAGCCCTATCTCCGACAGGGGTCCTGGCTACACCTTC.